Listed below are T cell receptor beta chains from one sample, sequenced in a study of T cell changes during pregnancy in multiple sclerosis. Clones were sequenced by immunoSEQ multiplex PCR, and TCRdb holds only the in-frame ones, with some missing. The table shows tens of thousands of clones, with approximately 90% occurring only once. The sequencing here drew on CD4+ T cells from peripheral blood mononuclear cells, taken after pregnancy. Receptors were obtained from a female donor with multiple sclerosis, enrolled in a pregnancy study. CDR3s include the opening cysteine and the closing phenylalanine or tryptophan. D genes are given only for firm matches. Not every row has a clone size; where given, it reads once, few, many or a size class.

TRBV5-1	-	-	TRBJ2-1	TGCGCCAGCAGCTTAGTCGGCGGGGCGTACGGGGAGCAGTTCTTC	CASSLVGGAYGEQFF
TRBV4-1	TRBD2	-	TRBJ2-7	TGCGCCAGCAGCCCCGGACTAGCGGACTCTTACTACGAGCAGTACTTC	CASSPGLADSYYEQYF
TRBV7-8	TRBD2	-	TRBJ2-2	TGTGCCAGCAGCTCCATCCCTAGCGGGGGAAACACCGGGGAGCTGTTTTTT	CASSSIPSGGNTGELFF
TRBV27	-	-	TRBJ1-2	TGTGCCAGCAGTTCAGCAGAGGGTTGGGGTGGCTACACCTTC	CASSSAEGWGGYTF
TRBV5-4	-	-	TRBJ1-3	TGTGCCAGCAGCTTGGGGCCCCATGGGGCCGACACCATATATTTT	CASSLGPHGADTIYF
TRBV18	TRBD1	-	TRBJ2-1	TGTGCCAGCTCACAAGCCGGGACAGACAATGAGCAGTTCTTC	CASSQAGTDNEQFF
TRBV9	-	-	TRBJ2-5	TGTGCCAGCAGCGCTCATCAGGGGCTACAAGAGACCCAGTACTTC	CASSAHQGLQETQYF
TRBV30	TRBD1	-	TRBJ2-1	TGTGCCTCCGGGGACAGGGGACTGTACAATGAGCAGTTCTTC	CASGDRGLYNEQFF
TRBV2	TRBD2	-	TRBJ2-3	TGTGCCAGCGGCACTAGCGGGGGGGCATCAGATACGCAGTATTTT	CASGTSGGASDTQYF
TRBV4-2	-	-	TRBJ2-7	TGTGCCAGCAGCCAAGGTCCAGGGGAGGAGCAGTACTTC	CASSQGPGEEQYF
TRBV11-2	-	-	TRBJ1-1	TGTGCCAGCAGCTCCCGGAGTAGCTCTGAAGCTTTCTTT	CASSSRSSSEAFF
TRBV2	TRBD1	once	TRBJ2-7	TGTGCCAGCAGTATACAGGGGGATCATGACGAGCAGTACTTC	CASSIQGDHDEQYF
TRBV7-9	-	-	TRBJ2-1	TGTGCCAGCAGCTTGGGGCTAGCGGGCAACAGGGGTGAGCAGTTCTTC	CASSLGLAGNRGEQFF
TRBV2	-	-	TRBJ2-7	TGTGCCAGCAGTGAAAGAGGGCAGTTGACCTACGAGCAGTACTTC	CASSERGQLTYEQYF
TRBV6-5	-	-	TRBJ1-1	TGTGCCAGCAGTAACCGGAGGAATGAAGCTTTCTTT	CASSNRRNEAFF
TRBV6-5	-	-	TRBJ1-3	TGTGCCAGCAGTTACGGAGGGTCTGGAAACACCATATATTTT	CASSYGGSGNTIYF
TRBV6-1	TRBD1	-	TRBJ2-5	TGTGCCAGCAGCAAGTTGGGACAGCGAGAGACCCAGTACTTC	CASSKLGQRETQYF
TRBV5-1	-	-	TRBJ2-7	TGCGCCAGCAGCGGGAGGAAGAGAGGGGTGGCCTCCTACGAGCAGTACTTC	CASSGRKRGVASYEQYF
TRBV5-1	-	-	TRBJ2-5	TGCGCCAGCAGCTCGCCCTTGGGACTGCAAGAGACCCAGTACTTC	CASSSPLGLQETQYF
TRBV11-1	-	once	TRBJ1-1	TGTGCCAGCAGCTTAGAGATCGGCACTGAAGCTTTCTTT	CASSLEIGTEAFF
TRBV6-5	-	once	TRBJ1-1	TGTGCCAGTTGGAAAGGGGGGGGCGGCACTGAAGCTTTCTTT	CASWKGGGGTEAFF
TRBV18	-	-	TRBJ1-2	TGTGCCAGCTCACCGCTGACAGATGGCTACACCTTC	CASSPLTDGYTF
TRBV5-6	-	-	TRBJ2-4	TGTGCCAGCAGCTTGGGGGGCCCAGCCAAAAACATTCAGTACTTC	CASSLGGPAKNIQYF
TRBV5-1	TRBD2	-	TRBJ2-5	TGCGCCAGCAGCTTGGATGCGGGGGGTTTCCAAGAGACCCAGTACTTC	CASSLDAGGFQETQYF
TRBV10-1	TRBD1	-	TRBJ2-1	TGCGCCAGCTCCCGGGCAGGGGGATACAATGAGCAGTTCTTC	CASSRAGGYNEQFF
TRBV7-9	TRBD2	-	TRBJ2-3	TGTGCCAGCAGCTTCTTGCCCCATAGCGGGGGCACAGATACGCAGTATTTT	CASSFLPHSGGTDTQYF
TRBV5-1	TRBD2	-	TRBJ2-1	TGCGCCAGCAGCACCGTAAGCGGGGCCTACAATGAGCAGTTCTTC	CASSTVSGAYNEQFF
TRBV19	TRBD1	few	TRBJ1-1	TGTGCCAGTAGTATCCCGAAAGACAGGGGCACTGAAGCTTTCTTT	CASSIPKDRGTEAFF
TRBV15	-	-	TRBJ2-5	TGTGCCACCGAAGCGGGTATTCGAGAGACCCAGTACTTC	CATEAGIRETQYF
TRBV5-1	TRBD1	-	TRBJ1-2	TGCGCCAGCAGCTTGGGGGGACAGGATCTCGGGGGCTACACCTTC	CASSLGGQDLGGYTF
TRBV7-6	-	-	TRBJ2-3	TGTGCCAGCAGTTTTACCTGGGCGGATACGCAGTATTTT	CASSFTWADTQYF
TRBV19	-	few	TRBJ1-2	TGTGCCAGTAGGAATCCTGGAGGTGGCTATGGCTACACCTTC	CASRNPGGGYGYTF
TRBV5-1	TRBD1	-	TRBJ1-6	TGCGCCAGTCAAAAGGACAGGGGTGATTCACCCCTCCACTTT	CASQKDRGDSPLHF
TRBV11-1	-	-	TRBJ1-1	TGTGCCAGCAGCGTGCGATGGGGCGACACTGAAGCTTTCTTT	CASSVRWGDTEAFF
TRBV9	TRBD2	once	TRBJ2-1	TGTGCCAGCAGCGAGCGGCGGGGGACCTCCCGCGTTGGCGAGCAGTTCTTC	CASSERRGTSRVGEQFF
TRBV10-3	-	-	TRBJ2-3	TGTGCCATCAGTGAGGTGGGGGGGGCCACAGATACGCAGTATTTT	CAISEVGGATDTQYF
TRBV14	TRBD1	once	TRBJ2-3	TGTGCCAGCAGCCCCAGACAGGGGGTGGTGACAGATACGCAGTATTTT	CASSPRQGVVTDTQYF
TRBV14	TRBD2	-	TRBJ2-6	TGTGCCAGCAGCCAAGTTGGGCGGGGGGGCCCCAACGTCCTGACTTTC	CASSQVGRGGPNVLTF
TRBV4-2	TRBD2	-	TRBJ2-5	TGTGCCAGCAGCCAAGAACGGGGGGGCCAAGAGACCCAGTACTTC	CASSQERGGQETQYF
TRBV6-6	TRBD1	-	TRBJ1-2	TGTGCCAGCAGTCAGACAGGGTCGGGGGGCTACACCTTC	CASSQTGSGGYTF
TRBV14	-	few	TRBJ2-7	TGTGCCAGCAGCCAAGTTCCAGGGAGACCCGGGACACTCTCCTACGAGCAGTACTTC	CASSQVPGRPGTLSYEQYF
TRBV7-2	TRBD2	-	TRBJ2-5	TGTGCCAGCAGCTTGGTTTTCGTTGGGGCGGGGGGACAAGAGACCCAGTACTTC	CASSLVFVGAGGQETQYF
TRBV5-1	TRBD1	-	TRBJ1-3	TGCGCCAGCAGCTTGGAAGTACAGGGGAATGGAAACACCATATATTTT	CASSLEVQGNGNTIYF
TRBV5-1	TRBD2	few	TRBJ2-1	TGCGCCAGCAGTTCGACTAGCGGGGAATACAATGAGCAGTTCTTC	CASSSTSGEYNEQFF
TRBV29-1	-	-	TRBJ1-2	TGCAGCGTTCAGGGTAACTATGGCTACACCTTC	CSVQGNYGYTF
TRBV7-2	-	-	TRBJ1-1	TGTGCCAGCAGTGGACAGCCGAACACTGAAGCTTTCTTT	CASSGQPNTEAFF
TRBV2	-	-	TRBJ1-4	TGTGCCAGCAGTACTAGAGGGCGCGTGGAAAAACTGTTTTTT	CASSTRGRVEKLFF
TRBV5-6	TRBD2	-	TRBJ2-3	TGTGCCAGCAGCTTGTGGCTAGCGGGGACAGATACGCAGTATTTT	CASSLWLAGTDTQYF
TRBV5-6	-	-	TRBJ2-2	TGTGCCAGCAGCTTGGTACAGTCGAACACCGGGGAGCTGTTTTTT	CASSLVQSNTGELFF
TRBV19	TRBD1	-	TRBJ2-3	TGTGCCAGTAGTACAATGACAGGGTCAGGGGCAGATACGCAGTATTTT	CASSTMTGSGADTQYF
TRBV18	-	-	TRBJ1-1	TGTGCCAGCTCACCACTTAATATGAACACTGAAGCTTTCTTT	CASSPLNMNTEAFF
TRBV7-9	TRBD1	-	TRBJ1-6	TGTGCCAGCAGCATCCGGGACAGGGGGACTTCACCCCTCCACTTT	CASSIRDRGTSPLHF
TRBV5-1	-	once	TRBJ2-1	TGCGCCAGCAGCTTCAGGGGCGCTAACTCCTACAATGAGCAGTTCTTC	CASSFRGANSYNEQFF
TRBV2	TRBD1	-	TRBJ1-5	TGTGCCAGCAGTGAACAAGGGGGCGGGGATCAGCCCCAGCATTTT	CASSEQGGGDQPQHF
TRBV7-8	TRBD1	once	TRBJ2-5	TGTGCCAGCACAGGGACAGGCGCTACCGAAGAGACCCAGTACTTC	CASTGTGATEETQYF